The present TCR beta chain was sequenced within a study of OX40 agonist ivuxolimab in advanced cancers. For the study in its entirety: Ivuxolimab was a fully human IgG2 agonistic monoclonal antibody targeting the costimulatory receptor OX40 (CD134). Intravenous ivuxolimab was administered to patients every 2 weeks at six dose levels: 0.01, 0.1, 0.3, 1.5, 3 and 10 mg/kg. Of the roughly 52 patients in dose escalation, some 20 had hepatocellular carcinoma, about 15 had melanoma, 9 had renal cell carcinoma and 9 had head and neck cancer. The dose-escalation cohort was over 70% male with a mean age of around 62 years, ranging from 23 to 79. Patients were allowed to have had prior anti-PD-1, anti-PD-L1 or anti-CTLA-4 therapy, and 40% of the dose-escalation patients had previously received checkpoint inhibitors. Partial responses occurred in three dose-escalation patients, of whom one had hepatocellular carcinoma and two had cutaneous melanoma. Peripheral TCRbeta sequencing aimed to test whether ivuxolimab altered TCR sequence diversity and caused clonal T-cell expansion. The monotherapy dose-escalation portion (N of about 57 patients) of the phase I ivuxolimab trial is reported in the paper.

The CDR3 runs 15 residues from the cysteine to the phenylalanine. The entry retains the CDR3 DNA only, 45 bases that are in frame from base 1. Trimming costs V 5 bases and J 3 bases, and their ends lie 14 bases apart. CDR1 SGHVS and CDR2 FQNEAQ were looked up in the germline V gene. The investigation overall reported the following: In the 0.1-3.0 mg/kg groups, partial responders were among the patients with the lowest normalized peripheral clonal expansion, particularly in CD8+ T cells. Low levels of normalized T-cell clonal expansion were also shown by some nonresponding patients. After ivuxolimab, CD8+ T cells had more expanded clones than CD4+ T cells on average. At doses from 0.1 to 3.0 mg/kg, clonal expansion was seen in both CD4+ and CD8+ blood T cells between baseline and week 6. Antigen specificity was not determined for the clonally expanded peripheral T cells.

Points on this clone: Its antigen specificity is not known. Nothing much larger sits one base from this clone, and base qualities are not available.

Genomic DNA was isolated from the sorted cells so that the TCRbeta CDR3 region could be sequenced. The immunoSEQ Assay was used to sequence the TCRbeta CDR3 regions. This immuneACCESS table, as held by TCRdb, lists in-frame sequences with V and J called but not all clones. Of the missing ones, under half trace to an unresolved V gene in checked studies; the others have no known cause. Across this sample there are some 17,000 clones, with over 75% seen only once. Approximately 13% of the sample goes to the ten largest clones. Patients with autoimmune disease history or receiving systemic immunosuppression were excluded from the trial. In every dose cohort, peripheral blood was drawn for TCR sequencing at baseline, cycle 4 day 1, and cycle 7 day 1. Samples came from an open-label, multicenter, first-in-human phase I dose-escalation trial of ivuxolimab. Adults with locally advanced or metastatic head and neck squamous cell, hepatocellular, melanoma or renal cell carcinoma were enrolled in the trial. CD4+ and CD8+ T cells were sorted separately from peripheral blood before TCR sequencing.

This TCR derives from an adult with an advanced solid tumor such as melanoma, head and neck, liver or kidney cancer. The sequence joins TRBV7-8 to TRBJ2-1, with no D gene named confidently. The input for sequencing was CD4+ or CD8+ T cells sorted from blood, taken in a trial of the OX40 agonist ivuxolimab. The CDR3 protein: CASSGVADFYNEQFF. Read as DNA, the sequence is TGTGCCAGCAGCGGAGTAGCAGACTTCTACAATGAGCAGTTCTTC.